Listed below are T cell receptor beta chains from one sample, sequenced in a study of OX40 agonist ivuxolimab in advanced cancers. Method: immunoSEQ multiplex PCR; TCRdb's copy keeps in-frame clones and lacks some. The sample contains tens of thousands of clones, roughly nine tenths of which appear only once. Sequences were derived from CD4+ or CD8+ T cells sorted from blood, sampled in a trial of the OX40 agonist ivuxolimab. The receptor source for this set is an adult with an advanced solid tumor such as melanoma, head and neck, liver or kidney cancer. CDR3s include the opening cysteine and the closing phenylalanine or tryptophan. Fields, in order: clone size, J gene, V gene, D gene, CDR3 length, CDR3 protein, CDR3 DNA. The D gene is left open where the match is weak. Part of the rows lack a size; the others show once, few, many or a class for expanded clones.

clone size: .
J gene: TRBJ2-7
V gene: TRBV20-1
D gene: .
CDR3 length: 11
CDR3 protein: CSARDLQEQYF
CDR3 DNA: TGCAGTGCTAGAGATCTTCAAGAGCAGTACTTC

clone size: .
J gene: TRBJ2-7
V gene: TRBV2
D gene: .
CDR3 length: 15
CDR3 protein: CASRMVGGLSYEQYF
CDR3 DNA: TGTGCCAGCAGGATGGTTGGAGGCCTCAGCTACGAGCAGTACTTC

clone size: .
J gene: TRBJ2-3
V gene: TRBV10-1
D gene: TRBD2
CDR3 length: 14
CDR3 protein: CASSIAGATDTQYF
CDR3 DNA: TGCGCCAGCAGCATAGCGGGGGCCACAGATACGCAGTATTTT

clone size: .
J gene: TRBJ1-1
V gene: TRBV6-6
D gene: .
CDR3 length: 13
CDR3 protein: CASSAPSNTEAFF
CDR3 DNA: TGTGCCAGCAGTGCCCCCTCGAACACTGAAGCTTTCTTT

clone size: .
J gene: TRBJ2-2
V gene: TRBV19
D gene: .
CDR3 length: 14
CDR3 protein: CASSMWQNTGELFF
CDR3 DNA: TGTGCCAGTAGTATGTGGCAGAACACCGGGGAGCTGTTTTTT

clone size: .
J gene: TRBJ1-3
V gene: TRBV4-2
D gene: .
CDR3 length: 17
CDR3 protein: CASSQDRSPPTGNTIYF
CDR3 DNA: TGTGCCAGCAGCCAAGATAGGTCCCCCCCCACTGGAAACACCATATATTTT

clone size: .
J gene: TRBJ2-7
V gene: TRBV19
D gene: TRBD1
CDR3 length: 14
CDR3 protein: CASSMTGGTYEQYF
CDR3 DNA: TGTGCCAGTAGTATGACAGGGGGTACCTACGAGCAGTACTTC

clone size: .
J gene: TRBJ1-5
V gene: TRBV7-9
D gene: .
CDR3 length: 18
CDR3 protein: CASFKGSSGLVNNQPQHF
CDR3 DNA: TGTGCCAGCTTTAAAGGCAGTTCGGGACTGGTTAACAATCAGCCCCAGCATTTT

clone size: few
J gene: TRBJ1-1
V gene: TRBV10-1
D gene: .
CDR3 length: 14
CDR3 protein: CASRLTWRDAEAFF
CDR3 DNA: TGCGCCAGCAGGCTAACATGGAGGGATGCTGAAGCTTTCTTT

clone size: medium-sized
J gene: TRBJ2-1
V gene: TRBV9
D gene: .
CDR3 length: 15
CDR3 protein: CASSVVATGYNEQFF
CDR3 DNA: TGTGCCAGCAGCGTAGTGGCCACCGGCTACAATGAGCAGTTCTTC

clone size: once
J gene: TRBJ1-6
V gene: TRBV18
D gene: TRBD1
CDR3 length: 14
CDR3 protein: CASSRQGDNSPLHF
CDR3 DNA: TGTGCCAGCTCAAGACAGGGGGATAATTCACCCCTCCACTTT

clone size: .
J gene: TRBJ2-3
V gene: TRBV18
D gene: TRBD1
CDR3 length: 15
CDR3 protein: CASSLRQGSTDTQYF
CDR3 DNA: TGTGCCAGCTCACTACGACAGGGCAGCACAGATACGCAGTATTTT

clone size: .
J gene: TRBJ2-7
V gene: TRBV7-2
D gene: TRBD2
CDR3 length: 14
CDR3 protein: CASSSRTSGREQYF
CDR3 DNA: TGTGCCAGCAGCTCCCGGACTAGCGGGAGAGAGCAGTACTTC

clone size: .
J gene: TRBJ2-7
V gene: TRBV7-2
D gene: .
CDR3 length: 16
CDR3 protein: CASSLVNSGLSYEQYF
CDR3 DNA: TGTGCCAGCAGCTTAGTTAACTCCGGTCTCTCCTACGAGCAGTACTTC

clone size: .
J gene: TRBJ1-2
V gene: TRBV28
D gene: TRBD1
CDR3 length: 14
CDR3 protein: CASAPGQGTYGYTF
CDR3 DNA: TGTGCCAGCGCTCCGGGACAGGGGACCTATGGCTACACCTTC

clone size: .
J gene: TRBJ2-1
V gene: TRBV30
D gene: .
CDR3 length: 12
CDR3 protein: CAWGRVDNEQFF
CDR3 DNA: TGTGCCTGGGGGCGGGTAGACAATGAGCAGTTCTTC

clone size: .
J gene: TRBJ1-1
V gene: TRBV4-1
D gene: .
CDR3 length: 17
CDR3 protein: CASSLNSELRINTEAFF
CDR3 DNA: TGCGCCAGCAGCCTGAACAGCGAACTGAGAATTAACACTGAAGCTTTCTTT

clone size: .
J gene: TRBJ2-7
V gene: TRBV10-3
D gene: .
CDR3 length: 12
CDR3 protein: CAVGGQASMQYF
CDR3 DNA: TGTGCCGTTGGTGGGCAGGCTAGTATGCAGTACTTC

clone size: .
J gene: TRBJ1-1
V gene: TRBV29-1
D gene: .
CDR3 length: 14
CDR3 protein: CSVVLTGMNTEAFF
CDR3 DNA: TGCAGCGTTGTTCTGACGGGGATGAACACTGAAGCTTTCTTT

clone size: .
J gene: TRBJ1-6
V gene: TRBV4-1
D gene: .
CDR3 length: 15
CDR3 protein: CASSQEGRNNSPLHF
CDR3 DNA: TGCGCCAGCAGCCAAGAGGGTCGGAATAATTCACCCCTCCACTTT

clone size: .
J gene: TRBJ1-2
V gene: TRBV27
D gene: .
CDR3 length: 14
CDR3 protein: CASSLSPGNYGYTF
CDR3 DNA: TGTGCCAGCAGTTTATCACCGGGTAACTATGGCTACACCTTC

clone size: .
J gene: TRBJ2-1
V gene: TRBV27
D gene: TRBD2
CDR3 length: 16
CDR3 protein: CASRNLAGGQDNEQFF
CDR3 DNA: TGTGCCAGCAGGAATCTAGCGGGAGGGCAGGACAATGAGCAGTTCTTC

clone size: .
J gene: TRBJ2-1
V gene: TRBV9
D gene: TRBD2
CDR3 length: 16
CDR3 protein: CASSEHGTSINNEQFF
CDR3 DNA: TGTGCCAGCAGCGAGCACGGGACTAGCATCAACAATGAGCAGTTCTTC

clone size: .
J gene: TRBJ2-5
V gene: TRBV7-3
D gene: .
CDR3 length: 15
CDR3 protein: CASSLRAGDQETQYF
CDR3 DNA: TGTGCCAGCAGCTTAAGGGCCGGGGACCAAGAGACCCAGTACTTC

clone size: .
J gene: TRBJ1-2
V gene: TRBV4-2
D gene: .
CDR3 length: 14
CDR3 protein: CASSPSGDRGGYTF
CDR3 DNA: TGTGCCAGCAGCCCGAGCGGGGATCGAGGTGGCTACACCTTC